A single sample gave rise to the 28 T cell receptor beta chains below, sequenced in a study of cytomegalovirus exposure and HLA in healthy donors. The PCR had 60 Vbeta and 13 Jbeta primers. Profiling relied on immunoSEQ multiplex PCR, and the TCRdb table lists in-frame clones only, not all of them. Of some 150,000 clones in the sample, about 81% were seen once. The sample was PBMCs. The receptors come from a woman between 45 and 60 years old in good health and CMV-seropositive.

V is TRBV28 and J is TRBJ2-7; D may be TRBD2 (7 bases). In germline, CDR1 is MDHEN, CDR2 SYDVKM. V lost 5 bases and J 6 bases, leaving 20 bases between the germline ends. The CDR3 contains 15 residues. The DNA for the CDR3 is TGTGCCAGCAGTGCCCCGGGGGGCTCGGCAGGCGAGCAGTACTTC. Translation gives CASSAPGGSAGEQYF.

The chain couples TRBV5-4 to TRBJ2-3, with 7 positions matching TRBD2. The CDR3 contains 16 residues. V lost 0 bases and J lost 6; bases outside the gene matches: 10. Germline CDR1 and CDR2: SGHNT and YYREEE (reference sequence). DNA for the CDR3: TGTGCCAGCAGCTTGGAAGCGGGATCCGGAACCGATACGCAGTATTTT. This encodes CASSLEAGSGTDTQYF.

The CDR3 DNA reads as TGCGCCAGCAGCTTGAGTCTACCTAGCACAGATACGCAGTATTTT. This translates into CASSLSLPSTDTQYF. This chain links TRBV5-1 with TRBJ2-3; D ambiguous. Trimming left V 1 base short and J 0 bases short, with 9 bases between. The germline CDR1 and CDR2 sequences are SGHRS and YFSETQ. The CDR3 loop spans 15 amino acids.

The chain recombines TRBV19 with TRBJ1-4; 9 bases are a match to TRBD1. Trimming at V came to 8 bases and at J to 8 bases, leaving 6 bases not matched to a gene. In germline, CDR1 is LNHDA, CDR2 SQIVND (reference sequence). CDR3 length: 13 residues. Here the CDR3 DNA reads TGTGCCAGTGAGATTACAGGGGGCGAAAAACTGTTTTTT. It is translated as CASEITGGEKLFF. Full variable domain (rest looked up from reference TRBV19 and TRBJ1-4): DGGITQSPKYLFRKEGQNVTLSCEQNLNHDAMYWYRQDPGQGLRLIYYSQIVNDFQKGDIAEGYSVSREKKESFPLTVTSAQKNPTAFYLCASEITGGEKLFFGSGTQLSVL.

J is TRBJ2-7 and V is TRBV28; D is undetermined. The CDR3 sequence is 15 residues long. CDR1 is MDHEN, CDR2 SYDVKM, per germline. The V end lost 1 base, the J end lost 2 bases, and 12 bases lay between the germline ends. The CDR3 nucleotides are TGTGCCAGCAGTTTATCGCCCGGTCCTACCTACGAGCAGTACTTC. Protein: CASSLSPGPTYEQYF.

This chain links TRBV7-3 with TRBJ1-2; D unclear. V lost 3 bases and J 4 bases, leaving 12 bases between the germline ends. The length of the CDR3 is 14 residues. Germline CDR1 reads SGHTA; CDR2 reads FQGTGA. CDR3 sequence: CASSFPYDTYGYTF. The CDR3 DNA sequence: TGTGCCAGCAGCTTCCCATACGACACCTATGGCTACACCTTC.

The V call is TRBV10-3, the J call TRBJ1-1; possible D gene TRBD1, 6 bases. Per the germline V gene, CDR1 is ENHRY and CDR2 is SYGVKD. The CDR3 is 14 amino acids. Trimming left V 6 bases short and J 2 bases short, with 13 bases between. This CDR3 is CAIRGGLANTEAFF. CDR3 in DNA: TGTGCCATCAGAGGGGGACTAGCTAACACTGAAGCTTTCTTT.

Comment on this clone: Other DNA sequences in this sample translate to the same CDR3. This chain links TRBV15 with TRBJ2-5, with 10 bases lining up with TRBD2. The CDR3 covers 18 residues. From germline, CDR1 is LNHNV and CDR2 YYDKDF (reference sequence). J gave up 5 bases and V 0 bases, and 12 bases lay outside the gene matches. The CDR3: CATSRDFPTSGLEETQYF. CDR3 nucleotides: TGTGCCACCAGCAGAGACTTTCCGACTAGCGGGTTAGAGGAGACCCAGTACTTC.

The rearrangement uses TRBV5-1 and TRBJ1-1, with TRBD1 as a possible D gene (6 bases). Germline CDR1 is SGHRS and CDR2 is YFSETQ. V was clipped by 4 bases and J by 2 bases, with 18 bases between them. The CDR3 consists of 16 residues. The CDR3 DNA sequence: TGCGCCAGCAGCCGCGGGGGGCAGGCGGGTAACACTGAAGCTTTCTTT. Translation: CASSRGGQAGNTEAFF.

The gene calls are TRBV30 and TRBJ1-6, with a tentative D call TRBD1 (6 bases). This CDR3 is built from 12 residues. Germline V lookup: CDR1 GTSNPN, CDR2 SVGIG (reference sequence). Trimming removed 3 bases from V and 8 bases from J, with 8 bases in between. CDR3 coding DNA: TGTGCCTGGAGGGGGGCGTATTCACCCCTCCACTTT. It translates to CAWRGAYSPLHF.

The V gene is TRBV5-5, the J gene TRBJ1-2, with D hard to call. Looked up from germline, CDR1 is SGHKS and CDR2 is YYEKEE (reference sequence). V gave up 1 base and J gave up 7 bases, with 5 bases separating them. The CDR3 sequence is 11 residues long. The chain's CDR3 is CASSLLAGYTF. The CDR3 coding sequence is TGTGCCAGCAGCTTGTTAGCTGGCTACACCTTC.

This chain uses TRBV7-9 with TRBJ1-2; the D is unclear. The V gene lost 1 base and the J gene lost 3 bases, with 9 bases spanning the gap. The CDR3 has 14 amino acids. Germline-derived CDR1 and CDR2 are SEHNR and FQNEAQ (reference sequence). CDR3 in amino acids: CASSLGEFYYGYTF. In nucleotides, the CDR3 is TGTGCCAGCAGCTTAGGCGAATTTTACTATGGCTACACCTTC. Looking up the rest from reference TRBV7-9 and TRBJ1-2 gives the full variable domain: DTGVSQNPRHKITKRGQNVTFRCDPISEHNRLYWYRQTLGQGPEFLTYFQNEAQLEKSRLLSDRFSAERPKGSFSTLEIQRTEQGDSAMYLCASSLGEFYYGYTFGSGTRLTVV.

Remarks on this clone: Distinct nucleotide sequences in the sample also encode this CDR3. The chain has TRBV18 and TRBJ1-1; D may be TRBD1 (5 bases). CDR3 size: 14 residues. Germline V gives CDR1 KGHSH, CDR2 LQKENI. The ends were cut back, 1 base at V and 2 bases at J, with 8 bases in the middle. The CDR3 DNA reads as TGTGCCAGCTCACCACTAACAGGAAACACTGAAGCTTTCTTT. Encoded protein: CASSPLTGNTEAFF. Filled out from reference TRBV18 and TRBJ1-1, the complete variable domain reads NAGVMQNPRHLVRRRGQEARLRCSPMKGHSHVYWYRQLPEEGLKFMVYLQKENIIDESGMPKERFSAEFPKEGPSILRIQQVVRGDSAAYFCASSPLTGNTEAFFGQGTRLTVV.

The genes are TRBV4-2 and TRBJ2-1; no firm D call. CDR3 size: 13 residues. V was trimmed by 1 base and J by 3 bases, leaving 4 bases between them. CDR1 LGHNA and CDR2 YNFKEQ come from the germline V gene. CDR3 nucleotides: TGTGCCAGCAGCCAAGTCAGCTACAATGAGCAGTTCTTC. It is translated as CASSQVSYNEQFF.

The V gene is TRBV19, the J gene TRBJ2-3; D perhaps matches TRBD1 (7 bases). The germline V gene encodes CDR1 LNHDA and CDR2 SQIVND (reference sequence). The CDR3 is 16 amino acids. Deletions cut 0 bases from V and 2 bases from J, with 12 bases between. For the CDR3, the DNA is TGTGCCAGTAGTATAGAGGGGGGACAGTACACAGATACGCAGTATTTT. It specifies CASSIEGGQYTDTQYF. Using reference TRBV19 and TRBJ2-3 for the parts outside the CDR3, the full variable domain is DGGITQSPKYLFRKEGQNVTLSCEQNLNHDAMYWYRQDPGQGLRLIYYSQIVNDFQKGDIAEGYSVSREKKESFPLTVTSAQKNPTAFYLCASSIEGGQYTDTQYFGPGTRLTVL.

V and J are TRBV28 and TRBJ2-3, with 8 bases that match TRBD2. The germline V gene has CDR1 MDHEN and CDR2 SYDVKM. With V trimmed by 4 bases and J by 4 bases, 7 bases remained unmatched. The CDR3 extends over 15 amino acids. The CDR3 DNA reads TGTGCCAGCAGTTCGCCAGCGGGAGAGGCAGATACGCAGTATTTT. Translation gives CASSSPAGEADTQYF.

The rearrangement joins TRBV5-6 to TRBJ2-7; 8 bases are a match to TRBD2. The CDR3 runs 17 residues. V dropped 1 base and J dropped 0; count of bases not matched to a gene: 9. Germline CDR1 and CDR2: SGHDT and YYEEEE. CDR3 coding DNA: TGTGCCAGCAGCTTGAGAAGCGGGGGCACCCTCTCCTACGAGCAGTACTTC. Residues: CASSLRSGGTLSYEQYF.

This chain connects TRBV7-9 to TRBJ2-7, with a weak D call TRBD1 (6 bases). Trimming removed 5 bases from V and 2 bases from J, with 13 bases in between. The CDR3 covers 14 residues. In germline, CDR1 is SEHNR, CDR2 FQNEAQ (reference sequence). The CDR3 sequence is CASSLDSNTYEQYF. The DNA of the CDR3 is TGTGCCAGCAGCCTGGACAGTAATACCTACGAGCAGTACTTC.

V and J are TRBV2 and TRBJ2-5; 9 nucleotides agree with TRBD2. The CDR3 is 14 amino acids. Germline V gives CDR1 SNHLY, CDR2 FYNNEI. With V trimmed by 6 bases and J by 4 bases, 6 bases remained unmatched. The CDR3 region is CASRVAGVTETQYF. As DNA, the CDR3 is TGTGCCAGCAGAGTAGCGGGGGTTACAGAGACCCAGTACTTC.

The J gene is TRBJ2-7, the V gene TRBV5-4; 10 bases agree with TRBD2. Germline trimming cut 4 bases from V and 2 bases from J; bases unmatched to any gene: 21. Germline CDR1 reads SGHNT; CDR2 reads YYREEE (reference sequence). The CDR3 covers 20 residues. CDR3 DNA sequence: TGTGCCAGCAGCCCCGGCGTGGTAGCGGGAGGCCGGGGGGGGGCCTACGAGCAGTACTTC. Protein product: CASSPGVVAGGRGGAYEQYF.

The rearrangement joins TRBV6-6 to TRBJ1-1; no firm D call. V lost 4 bases and J lost 5, with 11 bases in between. Per the germline V gene, CDR1 is MNHNY and CDR2 is SVGAGI (reference sequence). The CDR3 length is 13 residues. For the CDR3, the DNA is TGTGCCAGCAGTTCTCCCTGGGAGACTGAAGCTTTCTTT. Translated, it gives CASSSPWETEAFF.

The rearrangement joins TRBV11-2 to TRBJ2-1; weak D call: TRBD2 (5 bases). Between the trimmed V and J ends, which lost 5 bases and 2 bases, there was a span of 16 bases. This CDR3 comprises 16 residues. Germline V lookup: CDR1 SGHAT, CDR2 FQNNGV. The CDR3 nucleotides read TGTGCCAGCAGCCCGCGGCCCCGAGGGACCTACAATGAGCAGTTCTTC. Translation gives CASSPRPRGTYNEQFF.

This chain joins TRBV7-2 and TRBJ2-3, with 8 bases aligning to TRBD2. Per the germline V gene, CDR1 is SGHTA and CDR2 is FQGNSA. The CDR3 has 15 amino acids. The V gene end was trimmed by 1 base and the J gene end by 5 bases; junction bases not matched to a gene: 5. The CDR3 DNA is TGTGCCAGCAGCTTAGTATCGGGGGGGGGAGATACGCAGTATTTT. The encoded protein is CASSLVSGGGDTQYF.

The chain recombines TRBV9 with TRBJ1-1; TRBD1 might be the D (5 bases). The CDR3 is 14 amino acids. V was clipped by 0 bases and J by 3 bases, with 9 bases between them. Germline values: CDR1 SGDLS, CDR2 YYNGEE. The CDR3 DNA is TGTGCCAGCAGCGTAGCCAGGGAGGACACTGAAGCTTTCTTT. Translating gives CASSVAREDTEAFF. Looking up the rest from reference TRBV9 and TRBJ1-1 gives the full variable domain: DSGVTQTPKHLITATGQRVTLRCSPRSGDLSVYWYQQSLDQGLQFLIQYYNGEERAKGNILERFSAQQFPDLHSELNLSSLELGDSALYFCASSVAREDTEAFFGQGTRLTVV.

The chain is built from TRBV2 and TRBJ2-1; D might be TRBD1 (6 bases). V lost 6 bases to trimming and J lost 3 bases, with 9 bases between them. Germline CDR1 reads SNHLY; CDR2 reads FYNNEI. The CDR3 loop spans 13 amino acids. The CDR3, as DNA: TGTGCCAGCAGAGAGGACAGCTACAATGAGCAGTTCTTC. Translation: CASREDSYNEQFF.

The rearrangement joins TRBV30 to TRBJ2-3; perhaps TRBD2 as D (5 bases). The CDR3 consists of 15 residues. V shed 1 base and J shed 2 bases, with 13 bases lying between them. The germline V gene encodes CDR1 GTSNPN and CDR2 SVGIG (reference sequence). CDR3 nucleotides: TGTGCCTGGAGTGCCGGGGAAACCTACACAGATACGCAGTATTTT. Translation: CAWSAGETYTDTQYF.

This chain connects TRBV18 to TRBJ2-1, with 8 bases lining up with TRBD1. The CDR3 loop spans 17 amino acids. The germline gives CDR1 KGHSH, CDR2 LQKENI. Trimming took 1 base from V and 6 from J; bases not matched to a gene: 11. CDR3 nucleotides: TGTGCCAGCTCACCACAGTTTTTAGGACAGGGAATCAATGAGCAGTTCTTC. Its translation: CASSPQFLGQGINEQFF.

The CDR3 region has the DNA TGTGCCAGCAGCTGGGACAGGGGGCGATCAGATACGCAGTATTTT. Translating it yields CASSWDRGRSDTQYF. The chain links TRBV5-4 to TRBJ2-3; 12 nucleotides agree with TRBD1. The CDR3 is made up of 15 amino acids. J gave up 4 bases and V 3 bases, and 3 bases lay outside the gene matches. Germline CDR1 and CDR2: SGHNT and YYREEE (reference sequence).